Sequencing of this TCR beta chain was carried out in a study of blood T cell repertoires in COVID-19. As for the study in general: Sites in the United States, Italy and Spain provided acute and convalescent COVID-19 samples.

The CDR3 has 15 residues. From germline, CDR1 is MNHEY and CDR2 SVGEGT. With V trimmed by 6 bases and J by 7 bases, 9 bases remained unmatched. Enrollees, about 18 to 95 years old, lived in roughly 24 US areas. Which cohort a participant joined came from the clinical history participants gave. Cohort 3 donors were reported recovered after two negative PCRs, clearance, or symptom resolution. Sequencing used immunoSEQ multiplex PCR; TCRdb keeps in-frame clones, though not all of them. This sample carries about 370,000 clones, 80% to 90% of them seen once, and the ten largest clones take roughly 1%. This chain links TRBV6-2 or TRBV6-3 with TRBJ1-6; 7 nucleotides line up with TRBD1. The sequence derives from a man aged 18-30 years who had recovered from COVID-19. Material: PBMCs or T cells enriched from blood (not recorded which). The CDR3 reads CASSPVARGNSPLHF. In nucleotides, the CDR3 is TGTGCCAGCAGCCCCGTTGCCAGGGGGAATTCACCCCTCCACTTT.